This section outlines one TCR beta chain sequence together with its context. Its matching antigen is unknown. Clones were sequenced by immunoSEQ multiplex PCR, and TCRdb holds only the in-frame ones, with some missing. Found here are 80,000 or so clones, roughly 89% of them singletons; the top ten hold around 25%. This sample was included in a study of brain T cells in children with intractable seizures. Study results and caveats: Pre- and post-surgery blood differed in depth, so pre-surgery absences may be undersampling. Viral specificity was inferred only from CDR3 similarity; HCMV serostatus was unknown.

This CDR3 spans 14 amino acids. V lost 5 bases and J lost 0, with 8 bases in between. Germline values: CDR1 GTSNPN, CDR2 SVGIG (reference sequence). This chain connects TRBV30 to TRBJ2-6, with D possibly being TRBD1 (6 bases). The starting material was peripheral blood, obtained at surgery. This clonotype was obtained from a girl aged 2 to 9 with Rasmussen encephalitis and intractable seizures. The CDR3 region has the DNA TGTGCCTGGTCAGGGGACTCTGGGGCCAACGTCCTGACTTTC. Its translation: CAWSGDSGANVLTF.